The rows below give T cell receptor beta chains drawn from one sample of a study of post-analysis software for immune sequencing data. One entry per CDR3 protein, called by TCRdb with MiXCR from the PCR reads. Here the sample spans 500,000 to 600,000 distinct CDR3 sequences, 44% being singletons. The source material was blood. These receptors all come from a girl between 5 and 17 years old with multiple sclerosis. The CDR3 runs from the conserved cysteine through the conserved F or W. A D gene is named only where the DNA matches it firmly. The size field is filled for only some rows; it gives once, few, many or a size class.

cdr3_aa	cdr3_nt	clone_size	d_call	v_call	j_call
CASSPSGTSGRGEQFF	TGCGCCAGCAGCCCATCCGGGACTAGCGGGAGGGGTGAGCAGTTCTTC	few	TRBD2	TRBV5-1	TRBJ2-1
CASSQTGVSYEQYF	TGTGCCAGCAGTCAGACAGGGGTCTCCTACGAGCAGTACTTC	few	TRBD1	TRBV12-3/TRBV12-4	TRBJ2-7
CASSFALRGFAANYGYTF	TGTGCCAGCAGCTTCGCCCTTAGGGGCTTTGCAGCTAACTATGGCTACACCTTC	few	-	TRBV7-2	TRBJ1-2
CSAELALFYNEQFF	TGCAGTGCCGAACTAGCGTTGTTCTACAATGAGCAGTTCTTC	many	TRBD2	TRBV20-1	TRBJ2-1
CASSVRQVPNYGYTF	TGTGCCAGCAGTGTGAGACAGGTTCCTAACTATGGCTACACCTTC	-	-	TRBV12-3/TRBV12-4	TRBJ1-2
CSARSPGRGRRETQYF	TGCAGTGCTAGATCTCCGGGCAGGGGGCGCCGGGAGACCCAGTACTTC	-	TRBD1	TRBV20-1	TRBJ2-5
CASSLWEGNTDTQYF	TGCGCCAGCAGCTTGTGGGAGGGAAACACAGATACGCAGTATTTT	-	TRBD2	TRBV5-1	TRBJ2-3
CASREQGWEQFF	TGTGCCAGCAGAGAACAGGGTTGGGAGCAGTTCTTC	once	-	TRBV7-8	TRBJ2-1
CNVRGAYGYTF	TGCAACGTCAGGGGAGCCTATGGCTACACCTTC	few	-	TRBV20-1	TRBJ1-2
CASSARGSYEQYF	TGTGCCAGCAGCGCCCGTGGCTCCTACGAGCAGTACTTC	few	-	TRBV9	TRBJ2-7
CASRSGHGPYEQYF	TGTGCCAGCAGGTCCGGACACGGACCCTACGAGCAGTACTTC	few	-	TRBV6-5	TRBJ2-7
CASSPTDRPPIGYTF	TGTGCCAGCTCACCGACCGACAGGCCACCTATTGGCTACACCTTC	few	-	TRBV18	TRBJ1-2
CASSTTYGGSNQPQHF	TGTGCCAGCAGTACGACTTACGGGGGTTCCAATCAGCCCCAGCATTTT	-	-	TRBV2	TRBJ1-5
CASSSTGGAEGYTF	TGTGCCAGCAGTTCGACAGGGGGCGCTGAGGGCTACACCTTC	once	TRBD1	TRBV27	TRBJ1-2
CASSLGRAVDSYEQYF	TGTGCCAGCAGCTTAGGGAGGGCAGTCGACTCCTACGAGCAGTACTTC	few	-	TRBV11-2	TRBJ2-7
CATGSGGHSYNEQFF	TGTGCCACCGGATCGGGCGGGCACTCCTACAATGAGCAGTTCTTC	few	-	TRBV7-9	TRBJ2-1
CASRLGRLNTEAFF	TGTGCCAGCAGGTTGGGACGTTTGAACACTGAAGCTTTCTTT	-	-	TRBV28	TRBJ1-1
CASTKQGYEQYF	TGTGCCAGCACTAAACAGGGCTACGAGCAGTACTTC	-	-	TRBV28	TRBJ2-7
CASSPRTSLVYNEQFF	TGTGCCAGCAGCCCTCGGACTAGTCTCGTCTACAATGAGCAGTTCTTC	few	TRBD2	TRBV12-3/TRBV12-4	TRBJ2-1
CASSFTGTGAYEQYF	TGTGCCAGCAGTTTTACCGGGACAGGGGCCTACGAGCAGTACTTC	few	TRBD1	TRBV12-3/TRBV12-4	TRBJ2-7
CSAREATSAEETQYF	TGCAGTGCTAGAGAGGCTACTAGCGCCGAAGAGACCCAGTACTTC	-	TRBD2	TRBV20-1	TRBJ2-5
CASSDDRGYNEQFF	TGTGCCAGCAGTGACGACAGGGGATACAATGAGCAGTTCTTC	-	TRBD1	TRBV2	TRBJ2-1
CASRAVAGGDINEQFF	TGTGCCAGCAGGGCCGTAGCTGGAGGAGACATCAATGAGCAGTTCTTC	few	-	TRBV12-3/TRBV12-4	TRBJ2-1
CASSHPQLMRLDQENEQYF	TGCGCCAGCAGCCACCCCCAACTAATGCGGTTGGATCAGGAGAACGAGCAGTACTTC	-	-	TRBV4-1	TRBJ2-7
CASSLEGDLSYEQYF	TGTGCCAGCAGTCTTGAGGGGGACCTCTCCTACGAGCAGTACTTC	few	-	TRBV12-3/TRBV12-4	TRBJ2-7
CASRQGDTQYF	TGTGCCAGCAGGCAGGGGGATACGCAGTATTTT	-	-	TRBV12-3/TRBV12-4	TRBJ2-3
CASSQERYMQGQSYEQYF	TGCGCCAGCAGCCAAGAACGTTATATGCAGGGACAGTCCTACGAGCAGTACTTC	-	TRBD1	TRBV4-1	TRBJ2-7
CSVEDLGQVRDGYTF	TGCAGCGTTGAAGATCTGGGACAGGTGAGGGATGGCTACACCTTC	few	TRBD1	TRBV29-1	TRBJ1-2
CASSLFQRPYYGYTF	TGTGCCAGCAGCTTATTTCAGAGGCCCTACTATGGCTACACCTTC	-	-	TRBV13	TRBJ1-2
CASSTRDVRSYEQYF	TGTGCCAGCAGTACACGGGACGTCCGCTCCTACGAGCAGTACTTC	-	-	TRBV27	TRBJ2-7
CASSSRTGAQQETQYF	TGTGCCAGCAGTTCTAGGACAGGGGCTCAGCAAGAGACCCAGTACTTC	-	TRBD1	TRBV12-3/TRBV12-4	TRBJ2-5
CASRSYQGSPYGYTF	TGTGCCAGCAGATCCTATCAGGGTTCCCCCTATGGCTACACCTTC	few	-	TRBV12-3/TRBV12-4	TRBJ1-2
CATSRRDRPDNEKLFF	TGTGCCACCAGCAGGAGGGACAGGCCGGATAATGAAAAACTGTTTTTT	-	TRBD1	TRBV15	TRBJ1-4
CASSQEGIKQYF	TGCGCCAGCAGCCAAGAAGGTATCAAGCAGTACTTC	-	-	TRBV4-1	TRBJ2-7
CASSDGTHGYTF	TGTGCCAGCAGTGATGGTACTCATGGCTACACCTTC	once	-	TRBV2	TRBJ1-2
CASSFGQSTYTGELFF	TGTGCCAGCAGTTTTGGACAGTCGACCTACACCGGGGAGCTGTTTTTT	-	-	TRBV12-3/TRBV12-4	TRBJ2-2
CASSSSGLAGPGAEQFF	TGTGCCAGCAGCTCCAGTGGACTAGCGGGACCGGGTGCCGAGCAGTTCTTC	-	TRBD2	TRBV7-9	TRBJ2-1
CASRSHSGRVREQYF	TGTGCCAGCCGTTCACATAGCGGGAGGGTCCGCGAGCAGTACTTC	once	TRBD2	TRBV6-2/TRBV6-3	TRBJ2-7
CSIRVSYEQYF	TGCAGCATAAGGGTCTCCTACGAGCAGTACTTC	few	-	TRBV29-1	TRBJ2-7
CASSPDRGNYEQFF	TGCGCCAGCAGCCCGGACAGGGGTAACTACGAGCAGTTCTTC	-	TRBD1	TRBV5-1	TRBJ2-1
CASSLEGRGRGETQYF	TGTGCCAGCAGCTTAGAAGGGCGGGGGCGGGGAGAGACCCAGTACTTC	-	-	TRBV11-2	TRBJ2-5
CASSNLFSGLAGGSSYNEQFF	TGTGCCAGCAGCAATTTGTTTAGTGGACTAGCGGGGGGGAGCTCCTACAATGAGCAGTTCTTC	-	-	TRBV21-1	TRBJ2-1
CASSPRLGKETQYF	TGTGCCAGCAGCCCGCGACTAGGAAAAGAGACCCAGTACTTC	few	-	TRBV3-1	TRBJ2-5